Below, one TCR beta chain is given with its context. Its cognate antigen is unknown. The data stem from a study of T cells in Graves' hyperthyroidism and ophthalmopathy. Findings of the study overall: Through a model of 13 V-J features, ophthalmopathy was separated from stable hyperthyroidism. The model identified upcoming ophthalmopathy a median approximately 6.4 months ahead of onset. The majority of expanded thyroid clonotypes above 0.001 also appeared in blood.

V lost 0 bases to trimming and J lost 3 bases, with 6 bases between them. CDR3 length equals 14 residues. Germline CDR1 LNHDA, CDR2 SQIVND (reference sequence). Together with thyroid ultrasound, orbital computed tomography, serum thyroxine and TRAb, clinical symptoms were used for diagnoses. Amplified TCR beta CDR3 regions derived from RNA transcripts. HTBI primers were used for first-round RT-PCR of the TCR CDR3. TCRdb used MiXCR to reprocess the multiplex PCR reads, holding one entry per CDR3 protein. The top ten hold roughly 7.3% of the sample, which has 540,000 or so distinct CDR3 sequences, approximately 15% seen once.

The sequence came from a woman under 40 with Graves' hyperthyroidism. Sequencing was done on a sample of blood. The chain joins TRBV19 to TRBJ1-5, with a possible D match to TRBD1 (5 bases). This chain's CDR3 is CASSIDRANQPQHF. DNA of the CDR3: TGTGCCAGTAGTATAGACAGGGCCAATCAGCCCCAGCATTTT. Using reference TRBV19 and TRBJ1-5 for the parts outside the CDR3, the full variable domain is DGGITQSPKYLFRKEGQNVTLSCEQNLNHDAMYWYRQDPGQGLRLIYYSQIVNDFQKGDIAEGYSVSREKKESFPLTVTSAQKNPTAFYLCASSIDRANQPQHFGDGTRLSIL.